This is a list of T cell receptor beta chains from one sample in a study of identical twins. TCRdb re-derived calls from the 5' RACE reads in MiXCR, one entry per CDR3 protein. The sample has 1.5 million to 2 million distinct CDR3 sequences; roughly a third are singletons. The specimen sequenced was cord blood. The receptors come from a newborn girl in good health. Both conserved end residues are part of each CDR3. The D gene is left open where the match is weak. Size is omitted from some rows. Given values are once, few, many or a class for expanded clones.

TGTGCCAGCAGAGATAGCGTCTCCTACAATGAGCAGTTCTTC | CASRDSVSYNEQFF | TRBV7-9 | few | - | TRBJ2-1
TGTGCCAGCAGTATACCCAGGGGCTATGGCTACACCTTC | CASSIPRGYGYTF | TRBV12-3/TRBV12-4 | few | - | TRBJ1-2
TGCAGTGCTAGAGATCATAAGTTCCTAGAGCAGTACTTC | CSARDHKFLEQYF | TRBV20-1 | - | - | TRBJ2-7
TGCGCCAGCAGCCTAAGCGGGATAGGCTACGAGCAGTACTTC | CASSLSGIGYEQYF | TRBV5-1 | - | TRBD2 | TRBJ2-7
TGCGCCAGCAGCTTGGTACAAGAGCCCCAGTTCTTC | CASSLVQEPQFF | TRBV5-1 | - | - | TRBJ2-1
TGTGCCAGCAGTGGCGACAGGTCACTGGCTTACGAGCAGTACTTC | CASSGDRSLAYEQYF | TRBV28 | - | - | TRBJ2-7
TGCAGTGCTAGAGATGGGAGGGACAACTATGGCTACACCTTC | CSARDGRDNYGYTF | TRBV20-1 | - | - | TRBJ1-2
TGCGCCAGCTCAGGGGGGATAAATTACGAGCAGTACTTC | CASSGGINYEQYF | TRBV5-1 | - | - | TRBJ2-7
TGCAGTGCTAAAAATGGCTACACCTTC | CSAKNGYTF | TRBV20-1 | - | - | TRBJ1-2
TGTGCCAGCAGCTTACCGCGACAGAGCTATGGCTACACCTTC | CASSLPRQSYGYTF | TRBV7-9 | - | - | TRBJ1-2
TGTGCCAGCAGGTCTGGCCGCAATCAGCCCCAGCATTTT | CASRSGRNQPQHF | TRBV12-3/TRBV12-4 | few | - | TRBJ1-5
TGTGCCAGCAGGCTACGGACAGATACGCAGTATTTT | CASRLRTDTQYF | TRBV12-3/TRBV12-4 | many | - | TRBJ2-3
TGTGCCAGCACCAGACTAGCGGGGCCAAAAAACATTCAGTACTTC | CASTRLAGPKNIQYF | TRBV6-2/TRBV6-3 | - | TRBD2 | TRBJ2-4
TGTGCCAGCAGCCCCCTTTGGCCAGGAGGGACCCAGTACTTC | CASSPLWPGGTQYF | TRBV21-1 | - | - | TRBJ2-5
TGTGCCACCAGTGACCCCCTCACAGATACGCAGTATTTT | CATSDPLTDTQYF | TRBV24-1 | - | - | TRBJ2-3
TGTGCCATCAGCGGGACTAGTTCGGGCGAGCAGTACTTC | CAISGTSSGEQYF | TRBV10-3 | few | TRBD2 | TRBJ2-7
TGCAGCGTCTATGGGGGACTAGAAGGCAATGAGCAGTACTTC | CSVYGGLEGNEQYF | TRBV29-1 | once | TRBD2 | TRBJ2-7
TGTGCCAGCAGTTTACTGGCAGGGGGCCAGCCCCAGCATTTT | CASSLLAGGQPQHF | TRBV28 | few | TRBD1 | TRBJ1-5
TGCGCCAGCAGCTTGGTACAGGGAACTAACAATGAGCAGTACTTC | CASSLVQGTNNEQYF | TRBV5-1 | - | - | TRBJ2-7
TGCGCCAGCAGTGAGGGTTGGCCCTCCTACGAGCAGTACTTC | CASSEGWPSYEQYF | TRBV10-2 | - | - | TRBJ2-7
TGTGCCAGCAGCTCCGGACTAGCGGGGGGGTTTCGCAATGAGCAGTTCTTC | CASSSGLAGGFRNEQFF | TRBV7-2 | - | TRBD2 | TRBJ2-1
TGTGCCAGCGAACAGCCGCTGAACACTGAAGCTTTCTTT | CASEQPLNTEAFF | TRBV28 | - | - | TRBJ1-1
TGTGCCAGCAGCTTAATCTCCCAGCTCTTACACAATGAGCAGTTCTTC | CASSLISQLLHNEQFF | TRBV7-2 | few | - | TRBJ2-1
TGTGCCAGCAGCCAAGATCGGGCGGATTATTCACCCCTCCACTTT | CASSQDRADYSPLHF | TRBV14 | - | - | TRBJ1-6
TGTGCCAGCAGCTTAGCCCTAGCGGGATCCCCGAGGGGCGGGGAGCTGTTTTTT | CASSLALAGSPRGGELFF | TRBV11-2 | - | TRBD2 | TRBJ2-2
TGTGCCAGCAGTCCCGGGACTGCTCTAGTTGAGCAGTACTTC | CASSPGTALVEQYF | TRBV28 | few | - | TRBJ2-7
TGTGCCAGCAGGGACGGCGGGAGGGAGTACAATGAGCAGTTCTTC | CASRDGGREYNEQFF | TRBV2 | once | TRBD2 | TRBJ2-1